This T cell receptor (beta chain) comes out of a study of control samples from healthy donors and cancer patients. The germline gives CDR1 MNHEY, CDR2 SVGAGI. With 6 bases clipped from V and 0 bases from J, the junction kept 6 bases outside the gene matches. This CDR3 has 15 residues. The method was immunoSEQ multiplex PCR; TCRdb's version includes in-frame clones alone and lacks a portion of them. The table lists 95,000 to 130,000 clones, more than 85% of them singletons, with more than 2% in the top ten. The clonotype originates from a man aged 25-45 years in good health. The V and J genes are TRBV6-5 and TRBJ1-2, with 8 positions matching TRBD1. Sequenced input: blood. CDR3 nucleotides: TGTGCCAGCAGCCCGGGGACAGGAGCTAACTATGGCTACACCTTC. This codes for CASSPGTGANYGYTF.